This T cell receptor beta chain was found in a study of shared clonotypes between healthy human individuals. Of note for this clone: Antigen: not known.

General study results and limits: The study found lower generation probabilities in non-shared clonotypes than in those shared by all four donors.

Tens of thousands of T cell genomes, or about 200 ng DNA, went into the sorted-subset replicate PCRs. The protocol was immunoSEQ multiplex PCR, while the TCRdb copy is restricted to in-frame clones and leaves out a portion. The sample records about 2.1 million clones, more than 85% being singletons. Naive CD8 cells comprised CD45RO-negative, CCR7-positively selected cells, excluding terminally differentiated effector memory CD45RA+ cells. All donors were healthy HIV-negative adults lacking recent acute infections or vaccinations. Specimen: naive CD8+ T cells from PBMCs. The TCR was taken from a man between 18 and 35 years old in good health. Some clones in this sample may be carry-over from other donors' samples.

The CDR3 here is CASALGVNTEAFF. CDR3 bases: TGTGCTAGCGCTCTTGGGGTGAACACTGAAGCTTTCTTT. This chain joins TRBV12-5 and TRBJ1-1; no clear D. Trimming took 9 bases from V and 0 from J, leaving 11 bases between them. The CDR3 sequence is 13 residues long. Germline CDR1 is LGHNT and CDR2 is FRNRAP.